Presented here are 5 T cell receptor beta chains from one specimen sequenced in a study of OX40 agonist ivuxolimab in advanced cancers. Profiled with immunoSEQ multiplex PCR; TCRdb holds only in-frame clones, not every one. The profile covers tens of thousands of clones, with about nine tenths appearing a single time and 3.6% taken by the ten largest. The source material was CD4+ or CD8+ T cells sorted from blood, sampled in a trial of the OX40 agonist ivuxolimab. All receptors derive from an adult with an advanced solid tumor such as melanoma, head and neck, liver or kidney cancer.

This chain joins TRBV5-5 and TRBJ2-1; D is possibly TRBD2 (6 bases). The CDR3 sequence is 14 residues long. V was cut by 4 bases and J by 3 bases, with 11 bases left in between. CDR1 and CDR2 from the germline V gene are SGHKS and YYEKEE (reference sequence). CDR3 region: CASSMGLDYNEQFF. DNA for the CDR3: TGTGCCAGCAGCATGGGACTCGACTACAATGAGCAGTTCTTC.

This rearrangement joins TRBV6-5 to TRBJ2-4, with D perhaps matching TRBD1 (5 bases). Germline-derived CDR1 and CDR2 are MNHEY and SVGAGI. Trimming shortened V by 2 bases and J by 1 base, and 9 bases separated the two germline ends. The length of the CDR3 is 15 residues. CDR3 protein: CASSYGGAAKNIQYF. DNA of the CDR3: TGTGCCAGCAGTTACGGTGGGGCGGCCAAAAACATTCAGTACTTC.

The rearrangement links TRBV19 to TRBJ2-7, with D unresolved. Deletions cut 1 base from V and 1 base from J, with 5 bases between. Germline CDR1 LNHDA, CDR2 SQIVND (reference sequence). This CDR3 contains 13 residues. The CDR3 DNA reads as TGTGCCAGTAGTATAGGGAAATCCTACGAGCAGTACTTC. Translated: CASSIGKSYEQYF.

V and J are TRBV30 and TRBJ1-5; D not certain. The CDR3 totals 16 residues. From germline, CDR1 is GTSNPN and CDR2 SVGIG (reference sequence). V was clipped by 0 bases and J by 0 bases, with 12 bases between them. The CDR3 bases are TGTGCCTGGAGTGTAAAATCGTGGTATAGCAATCAGCCCCAGCATTTT. Amino acids: CAWSVKSWYSNQPQHF.

The rearrangement links TRBV7-9 to TRBJ2-6; D may be TRBD2 (5 bases). Trimming took off 6 bases at V and 2 bases at J, with 11 bases between the two ends. The germline V gene encodes CDR1 SEHNR and CDR2 FQNEAQ (reference sequence). There are 15 residues in the CDR3. CDR3 in DNA: TGTGCCAGCAGTTCAATCGGGGCTGGGGCCAACGTCCTGACTTTC. Amino acids: CASSSIGAGANVLTF.